The 7 T cell receptor beta chains below come from one sample, sequenced in a study of T cell changes during pregnancy in multiple sclerosis. Libraries were prepared by immunoSEQ multiplex PCR; TCRdb keeps only in-frame clonotypes and omits some of them. The sample has 55,000 to 65,000 clones; around nine tenths are singletons. The sample in question was peripheral blood, obtained in the second trimester of pregnancy. Receptors were obtained from a female donor with multiple sclerosis, enrolled in a pregnancy study.

This clone was counted a few times. This rearrangement joins TRBV30 to TRBJ1-2, with 7 nucleotides matching TRBD1. V was pared by 2 bases and J by 4 bases, with 10 bases of the junction left unmatched. The CDR3 extends over 15 amino acids. Germline V CDR1 and CDR2: GTSNPN, SVGIG (reference sequence). DNA of the CDR3: TGTGCCTGGAGTAGGGTGGACAGGCTTGCCTATGGCTACACCTTC. Its translation is CAWSRVDRLAYGYTF.

The V gene is TRBV7-2, the J gene TRBJ2-7, with D tentatively TRBD2 (6 bases). Trimming pared 5 bases from V and 7 bases from J, leaving 12 bases between. CDR1 SGHTA and CDR2 FQGNSA come from the germline V gene. The CDR3 sequence is 12 residues long. DNA of the CDR3: TGTGCCAGCAGCCCCTACGGGGGAGAGCAGTACTTC. This sequence encodes CASSPYGGEQYF.

The chain recombines TRBV18 with TRBJ2-7, with 11 bases fitting TRBD2. Trimming at V came to 3 bases and at J to 4 bases, leaving 5 bases not matched to a gene. Germline V gene lookup returns CDR1 KGHSH and CDR2 LQKENI. There are 15 residues in the CDR3. The CDR3 sequence is CASSPGSGRVYEQYF. Written as DNA, the CDR3 is TGTGCCAGCTCACCGGGTAGCGGGAGGGTATACGAGCAGTACTTC.

As for this clone: Germline is not matched at one junction end, which may reflect a read error. This chain uses TRBV28 with TRBJ2-7; D is perhaps TRBD2 (6 bases). The CDR3 covers 16 residues. Germline V gives CDR1 MDHEN, CDR2 SYDVKM. The CDR3 bases are TGTGCAAGCACGGGACGGCCCGGGACTCGAACCTACGAGCAGTACTTC. It specifies CASTGRPGTRTYEQYF.

The chain links TRBV28 to TRBJ2-3; TRBD1 aligns across 8 bases. This CDR3 comprises 15 residues. The V segment lost 5 bases and the J segment 2 bases; nucleotides outside the gene matches: 6. Germline values: CDR1 MDHEN, CDR2 SYDVKM. CDR3 bases: TGTGCCAGCAGTCCTGGACAGGGACACACAGATACGCAGTATTTT. Its translation is CASSPGQGHTDTQYF.

The rearrangement joins TRBV9 to TRBJ1-2, with a weak D call TRBD1 (6 bases). Germline CDR1 reads SGDLS; CDR2 reads YYNGEE. V was shortened by 3 bases and J by 1 base, with 10 bases between the two germline ends. The CDR3 loop spans 14 amino acids. The CDR3 region has the DNA TGTGCCAGCAGCGGGACAGCCCTTAACTATGGCTACACCTTC. It specifies CASSGTALNYGYTF.

V usage is TRBV6-1 and J usage is TRBJ1-5; 7 bases are a match to TRBD1. CDR1 is MNHNS, CDR2 SASEGT, per germline. This CDR3 is 17 amino acids long. V shed 2 bases, J shed 0 bases, and the junction held 7 bases outside the gene matches. For the CDR3, the DNA is TGTGCCAGCAGTGAATTGGGGACAGCTTATAGCAATCAGCCCCAGCATTTT. Amino acids: CASSELGTAYSNQPQHF.